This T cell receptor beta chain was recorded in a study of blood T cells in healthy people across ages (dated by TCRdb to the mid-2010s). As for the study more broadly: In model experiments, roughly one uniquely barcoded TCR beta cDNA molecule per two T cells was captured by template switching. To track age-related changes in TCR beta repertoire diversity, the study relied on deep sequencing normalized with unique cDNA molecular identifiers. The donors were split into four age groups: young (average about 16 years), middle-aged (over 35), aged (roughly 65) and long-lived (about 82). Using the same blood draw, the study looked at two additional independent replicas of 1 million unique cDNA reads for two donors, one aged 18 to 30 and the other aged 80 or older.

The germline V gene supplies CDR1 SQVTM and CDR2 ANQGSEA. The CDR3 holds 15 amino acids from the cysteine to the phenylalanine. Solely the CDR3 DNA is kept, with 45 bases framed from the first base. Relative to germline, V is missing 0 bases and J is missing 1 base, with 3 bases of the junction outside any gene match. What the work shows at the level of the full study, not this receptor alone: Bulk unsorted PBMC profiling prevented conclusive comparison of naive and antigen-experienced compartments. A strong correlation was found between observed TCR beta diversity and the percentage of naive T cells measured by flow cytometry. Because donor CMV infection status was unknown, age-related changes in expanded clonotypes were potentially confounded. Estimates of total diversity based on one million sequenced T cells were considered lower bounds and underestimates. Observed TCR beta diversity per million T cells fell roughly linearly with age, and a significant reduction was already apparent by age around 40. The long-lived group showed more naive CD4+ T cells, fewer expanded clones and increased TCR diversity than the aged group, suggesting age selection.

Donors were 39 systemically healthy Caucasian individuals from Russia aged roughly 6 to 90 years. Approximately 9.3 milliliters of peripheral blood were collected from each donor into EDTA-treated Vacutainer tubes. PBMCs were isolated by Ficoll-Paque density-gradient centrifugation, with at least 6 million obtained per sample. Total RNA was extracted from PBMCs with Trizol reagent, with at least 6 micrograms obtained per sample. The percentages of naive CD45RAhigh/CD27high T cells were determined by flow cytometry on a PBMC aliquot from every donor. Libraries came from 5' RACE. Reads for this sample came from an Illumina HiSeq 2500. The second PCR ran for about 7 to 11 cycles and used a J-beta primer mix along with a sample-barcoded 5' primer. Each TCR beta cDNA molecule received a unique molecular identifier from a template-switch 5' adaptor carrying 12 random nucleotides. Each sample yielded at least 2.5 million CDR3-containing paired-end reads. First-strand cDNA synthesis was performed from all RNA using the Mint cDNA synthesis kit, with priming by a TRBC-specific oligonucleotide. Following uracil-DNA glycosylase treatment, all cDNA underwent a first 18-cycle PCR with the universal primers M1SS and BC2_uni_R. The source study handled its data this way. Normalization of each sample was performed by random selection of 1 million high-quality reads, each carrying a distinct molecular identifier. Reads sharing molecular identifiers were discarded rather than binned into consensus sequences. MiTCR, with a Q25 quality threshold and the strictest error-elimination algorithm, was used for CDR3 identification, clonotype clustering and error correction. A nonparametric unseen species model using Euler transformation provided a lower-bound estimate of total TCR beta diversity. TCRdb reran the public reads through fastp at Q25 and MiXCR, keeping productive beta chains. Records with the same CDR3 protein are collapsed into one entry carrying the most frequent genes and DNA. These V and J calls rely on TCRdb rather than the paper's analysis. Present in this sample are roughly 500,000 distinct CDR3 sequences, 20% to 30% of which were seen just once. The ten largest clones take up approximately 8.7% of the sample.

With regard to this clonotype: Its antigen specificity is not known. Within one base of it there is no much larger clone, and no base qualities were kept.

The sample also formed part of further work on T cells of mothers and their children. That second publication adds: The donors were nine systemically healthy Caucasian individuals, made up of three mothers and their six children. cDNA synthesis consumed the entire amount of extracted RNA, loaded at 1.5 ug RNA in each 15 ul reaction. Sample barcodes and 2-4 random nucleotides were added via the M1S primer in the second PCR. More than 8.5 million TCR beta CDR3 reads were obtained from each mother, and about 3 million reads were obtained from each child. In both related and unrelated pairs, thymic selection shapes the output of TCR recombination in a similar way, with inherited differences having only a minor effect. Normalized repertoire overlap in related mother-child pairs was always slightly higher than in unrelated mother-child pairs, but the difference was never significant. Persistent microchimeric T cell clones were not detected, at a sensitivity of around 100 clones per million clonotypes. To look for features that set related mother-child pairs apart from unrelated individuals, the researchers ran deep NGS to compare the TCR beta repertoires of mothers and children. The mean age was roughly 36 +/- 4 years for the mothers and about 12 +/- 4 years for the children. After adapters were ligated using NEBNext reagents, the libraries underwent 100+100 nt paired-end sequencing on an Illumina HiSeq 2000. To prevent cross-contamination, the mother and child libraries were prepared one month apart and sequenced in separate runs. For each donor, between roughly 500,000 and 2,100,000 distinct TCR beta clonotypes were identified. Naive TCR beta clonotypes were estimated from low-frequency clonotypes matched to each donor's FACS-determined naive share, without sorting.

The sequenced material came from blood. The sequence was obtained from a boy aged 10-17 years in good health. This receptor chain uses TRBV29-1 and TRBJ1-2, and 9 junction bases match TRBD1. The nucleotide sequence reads TGCAGCGTTGAAGAGGGGGACAGGGTTAACTATGGCTACACCTTC. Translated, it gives CSVEEGDRVNYGYTF.